This T cell receptor (beta chain) was found in a study of OX40 agonist ivuxolimab in advanced cancers. V lost 0 bases, J lost 4 bases, and 13 bases lay in between. Looked up from germline, CDR1 is SGHRS and CDR2 is YFSETQ. The CDR3 runs 15 residues. Only in-frame clones appear in the TCRdb table, and some are missing; sequencing was by immunoSEQ multiplex PCR. The data contain roughly 120,000 clones, about nine tenths of them singletons. This specimen consisted of CD4+ or CD8+ T cells sorted from blood, obtained in a trial of the OX40 agonist ivuxolimab. The receptor comes from an adult with an advanced solid tumor such as melanoma, head and neck, liver or kidney cancer. The rearrangement links TRBV5-1 to TRBJ1-1; no definite D call. For the CDR3, the DNA is TGCGCCAGCAGCTTGGGCAGTCGGGATCCCACTGAAGCTTTCTTT. Translation: CASSLGSRDPTEAFF.